A selection of T cell receptor beta chains follows, all from one sample in a study of T cell repertoires in cytomegalovirus infection. TCRdb independently ran MiXCR on the reads; one entry per CDR3 protein. The data show over 150,000 distinct CDR3 sequences, 15% to 20% seen once. The sequenced sample was CD8+ T cells from PBMCs. The receptors originated from a human donor in good health (CMV status not recorded). Some clones in this sample may be carry-over from other donors' samples. Both conserved end residues are part of each CDR3. The D gene is left open where the match is weak. Size tells how often a clone was seen (once, few, many) or the class of an expanded clone, and some rows leave it out.

J,V,size,D,CDR3,DNA
TRBJ1-2,TRBV28,many,TRBD1,CASSRDREVYDYGYTF,TGTGCCAGCAGTCGGGACAGGGAGGTTTATGACTATGGCTACACCTTC
TRBJ2-5,TRBV7-2,-,-,CASSLGGQLQETQYF,TGTGCCAGCAGCTTAGGAGGACAACTCCAAGAGACCCAGTACTTC
TRBJ2-1,TRBV5-5,-,-,CASSPDINYYNEQFF,TGTGCCAGCAGCCCAGACATTAACTACTACAATGAGCAGTTCTTC
TRBJ2-3,TRBV7-3,few,-,CASSLGTNTDTQYF,TGTGCCAGCAGCTTAGGAACTAACACAGATACGCAGTATTTT
TRBJ2-1,TRBV10-3,-,-,CAISDSHQASSYNEQFF,TGTGCCATCAGTGATTCTCACCAGGCTAGCTCCTACAATGAGCAGTTCTTC
TRBJ2-2,TRBV6-4,few,-,CASSDRFTRANTGELFF,TGTGCCAGCAGTGACAGGTTTACTCGCGCGAACACCGGGGAGCTGTTTTTT
TRBJ2-6,TRBV7-9,-,TRBD1,CASSSRDSDSGANVLTF,TGTGCCAGCAGCTCCCGGGACAGTGACTCTGGGGCCAACGTCCTGACTTTC
TRBJ2-5,TRBV5-4,-,-,CASRWGGEETQYF,TGTGCCAGCAGATGGGGCGGGGAAGAGACCCAGTACTTC
TRBJ2-7,TRBV7-9,-,-,CASSLEGRRIYEQYF,TGTGCCAGCAGCTTAGAAGGGCGCAGAATCTACGAGCAGTACTTC
TRBJ2-5,TRBV20-1,few,TRBD1,CSATTGQGVETQYF,TGCAGTGCTACTACAGGACAGGGGGTAGAGACCCAGTACTTC
TRBJ2-3,TRBV12-3/TRBV12-4,-,-,CASSLGDSPTDTQYF,TGTGCCAGCAGTTTAGGGGACTCCCCGACAGATACGCAGTATTTT
TRBJ1-4,TRBV7-2,few,-,CASSSGTNEKLFF,TGTGCCAGCAGCTCGGGAACTAATGAAAAACTGTTTTTT
TRBJ1-1,TRBV11-2,few,-,CASRGGDTEAFF,TGTGCCAGCAGAGGGGGTGACACTGAAGCTTTCTTT
TRBJ2-5,TRBV28,medium-sized,-,CASVPLGEKETQYF,TGTGCCAGCGTCCCTCTCGGGGAGAAAGAGACCCAGTACTTC
TRBJ1-2,TRBV11-2,-,-,CASSSQGEAGLRGYTF,TGTGCCAGCAGCTCCCAAGGCGAGGCAGGGTTACGGGGCTACACCTTC
TRBJ1-1,TRBV14,-,-,CASSQVRQNTEAFF,TGTGCCAGCAGCCAAGTCCGCCAGAACACGGAAGCTTTCTTT
TRBJ1-1,TRBV9,-,-,CASSVGVENTEAFF,TGTGCCAGCAGCGTAGGGGTGGAGAACACTGAAGCTTTCTTT
TRBJ2-1,TRBV4-1,few,-,CASSQDFGGIGQFF,TGCGCCAGCAGCCAAGATTTCGGAGGCATTGGGCAGTTCTTC
TRBJ2-7,TRBV25-1,-,-,CASSEGLSYEQYF,TGTGCCAGCAGCGAGGGTCTGTCCTACGAGCAGTACTTC
TRBJ2-3,TRBV4-3,-,TRBD2,CASSQETAGNTDTQYF,TGCGCCAGCAGCCAAGAAACAGCGGGGAATACAGATACGCAGTATTTT